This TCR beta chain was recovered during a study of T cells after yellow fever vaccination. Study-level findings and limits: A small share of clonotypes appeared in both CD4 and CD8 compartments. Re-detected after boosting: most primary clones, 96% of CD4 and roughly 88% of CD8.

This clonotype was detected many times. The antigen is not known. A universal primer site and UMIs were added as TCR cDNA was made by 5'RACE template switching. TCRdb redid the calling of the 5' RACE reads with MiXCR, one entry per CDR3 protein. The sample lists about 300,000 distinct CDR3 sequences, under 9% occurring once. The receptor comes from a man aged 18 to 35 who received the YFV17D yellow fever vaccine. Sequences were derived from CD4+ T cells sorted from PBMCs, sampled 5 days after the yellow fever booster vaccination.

Here the CDR3 DNA reads TGTGCCAGCAGCTTAGGTTCAGGGACCAGCACAGATACGCAGTATTTT. Its protein product is CASSLGSGTSTDTQYF. The J gene is TRBJ2-3, the V gene TRBV11-2, with D perhaps being TRBD1 or TRBD2 (5 bases each). The CDR3 covers 16 residues. Trimming took off 1 base at V and 0 bases at J, with 11 bases between the two ends. Germline V lookup: CDR1 SGHAT, CDR2 FQNNGV. Looking up the rest from reference TRBV11-2 and TRBJ2-3 gives the full variable domain: EAGVAQSPRYKIIEKRQSVAFWCNPISGHATLYWYQQILGQGPKLLIQFQNNGVVDDSQLPKDRFSAERLKGVDSTLKIQPAKLEDSAVYLCASSLGSGTSTDTQYFGPGTRLTVL.